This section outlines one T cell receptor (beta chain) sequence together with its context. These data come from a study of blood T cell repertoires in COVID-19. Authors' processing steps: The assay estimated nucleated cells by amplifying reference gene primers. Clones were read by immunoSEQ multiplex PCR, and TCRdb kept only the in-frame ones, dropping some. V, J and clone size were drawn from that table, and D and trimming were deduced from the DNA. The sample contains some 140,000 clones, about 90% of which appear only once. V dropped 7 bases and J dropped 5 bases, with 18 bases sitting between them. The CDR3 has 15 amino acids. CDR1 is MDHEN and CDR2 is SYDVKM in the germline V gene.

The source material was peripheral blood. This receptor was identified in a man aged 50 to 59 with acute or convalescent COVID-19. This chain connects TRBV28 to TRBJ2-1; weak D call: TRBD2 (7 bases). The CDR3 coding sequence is TGTGCCAGCAAAAAAGGGGGGGACTCAGACAATGAGCAGTTCTTC. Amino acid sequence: CASKKGGDSDNEQFF.